This T cell receptor (beta chain) is drawn from a study of T-cell memory formation after mild COVID-19. MiXCR, applied by TCRdb to the 5' RACE reads, yields one record per CDR3 protein. The repertoire holds around 300,000 distinct CDR3 sequences, with roughly 15% as singletons. This clonotype was observed a handful of times. What it binds is not known. Study outcomes and limitations: Among CD4+ contracting clones, most were CM and EM, and CD8+ ones EMRA.

Germline CDR1 SNHLY, CDR2 FYNNEI. The CDR3 sequence is 14 residues long. With 5 bases clipped from V and 7 bases from J, the junction kept 8 bases outside the gene matches. The receptor's source is a man aged 18 to 29 who had mild COVID-19 (a few samples of this study predate the infection). Cell type and time point are not known. The chain carries TRBV2 and TRBJ2-4, with TRBD1 identical over 7 bases. Specimen: PBMCs or a T cell subset sorted from them (not recorded which). The CDR3 sequence is CASSPTGTANIQYF. The CDR3 nucleotides are TGTGCCAGCAGTCCCACCGGGACAGCTAACATTCAGTACTTC.